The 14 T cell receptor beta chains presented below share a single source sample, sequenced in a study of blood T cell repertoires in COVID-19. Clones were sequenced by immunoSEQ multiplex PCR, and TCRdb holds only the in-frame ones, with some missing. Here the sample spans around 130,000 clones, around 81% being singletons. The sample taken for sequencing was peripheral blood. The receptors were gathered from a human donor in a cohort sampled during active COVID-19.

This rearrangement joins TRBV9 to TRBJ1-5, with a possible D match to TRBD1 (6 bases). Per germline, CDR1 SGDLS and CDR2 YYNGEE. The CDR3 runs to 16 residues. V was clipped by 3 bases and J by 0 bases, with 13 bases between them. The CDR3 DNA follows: TGTGCCAGCAGCGAGAGCGGACAGATTAGCAATCAGCCCCAGCATTTT. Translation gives CASSESGQISNQPQHF.

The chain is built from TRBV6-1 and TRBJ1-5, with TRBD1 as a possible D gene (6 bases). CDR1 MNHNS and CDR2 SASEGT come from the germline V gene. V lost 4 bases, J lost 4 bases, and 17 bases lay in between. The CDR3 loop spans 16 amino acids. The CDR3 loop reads CASSGEQGLGNQPQHF. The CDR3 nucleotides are TGTGCCAGCAGTGGGGAACAGGGTTTGGGGAATCAGCCCCAGCATTTT.

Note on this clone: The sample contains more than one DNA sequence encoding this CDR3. Written as DNA, the CDR3 is TGCAGCGTAAGGACAGGATTGGGCGAAAAACTGTTTTTT. Its translation is CSVRTGLGEKLFF. This chain links TRBV29-1 with TRBJ1-4; 7 nucleotides agree with TRBD1. Trimming took 6 bases from V and 8 from J; bases not matched to a gene: 9. The CDR3 length is 13 residues. Germline V gives CDR1 SQVTM, CDR2 ANQGSEA.

This CDR3 reads CASSLGQAVMNTEAFF. The CDR3 DNA reads TGTGCCAGCAGCTTAGGCCAGGCCGTCATGAACACTGAAGCTTTCTTT. This rearrangement joins TRBV7-6 to TRBJ1-1, with D unresolved. CDR1 SGHVS and CDR2 FNYEAQ come from the germline V gene. The length of the CDR3 is 16 residues. V was clipped by 1 base and J by 0 bases, with 12 bases between them.

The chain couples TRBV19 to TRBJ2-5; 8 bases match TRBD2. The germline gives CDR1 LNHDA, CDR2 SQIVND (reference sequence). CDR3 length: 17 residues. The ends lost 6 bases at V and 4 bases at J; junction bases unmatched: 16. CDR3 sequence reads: CASSPMGVAGPRETQYF. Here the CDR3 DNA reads TGTGCCAGTAGCCCCATGGGGGTAGCGGGGCCCCGAGAGACCCAGTACTTC.

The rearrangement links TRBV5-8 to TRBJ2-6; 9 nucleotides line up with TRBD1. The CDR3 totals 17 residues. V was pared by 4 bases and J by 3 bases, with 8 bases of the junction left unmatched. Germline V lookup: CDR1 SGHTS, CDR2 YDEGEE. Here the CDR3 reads CASSIRTGVVGANVLTF. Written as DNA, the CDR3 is TGTGCCAGCAGCATACGGACAGGGGTTGTTGGGGCCAACGTCCTGACTTTC. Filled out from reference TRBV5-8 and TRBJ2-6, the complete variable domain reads EAGVTQSPTHLIKTRGQQATLRCSPISGHTSVYWYQQALGLGLQFLLWYDEGEERNRGNFPPRFSGRQFPNYSSELNVNALELEDSALYLCASSIRTGVVGANVLTFGAGSRLTVL.

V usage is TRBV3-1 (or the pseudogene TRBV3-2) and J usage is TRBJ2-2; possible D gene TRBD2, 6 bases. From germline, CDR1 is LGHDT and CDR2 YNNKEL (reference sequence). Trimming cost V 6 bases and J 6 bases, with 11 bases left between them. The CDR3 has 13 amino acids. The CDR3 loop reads CASRSSGAGELFF. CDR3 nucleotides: TGTGCCAGCAGAAGCTCGGGGGCCGGGGAGCTGTTTTTT.

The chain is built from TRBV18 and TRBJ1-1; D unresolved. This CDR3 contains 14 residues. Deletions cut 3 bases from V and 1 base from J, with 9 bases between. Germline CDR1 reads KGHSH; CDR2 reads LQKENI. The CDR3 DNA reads TGTGCCAGCTCACCTCCGCTAGGGAACACTGAAGCTTTCTTT. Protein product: CASSPPLGNTEAFF.

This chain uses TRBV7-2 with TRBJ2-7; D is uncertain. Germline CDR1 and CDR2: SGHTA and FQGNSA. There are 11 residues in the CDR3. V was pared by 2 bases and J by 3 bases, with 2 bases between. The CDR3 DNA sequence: TGTGCCAGCAGCTTATACTACGAGCAGTACTTC. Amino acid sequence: CASSLYYEQYF. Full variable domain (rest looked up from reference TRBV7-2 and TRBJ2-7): GAGVSQSPSNKVTEKGKDVELRCDPISGHTALYWYRQSLGQGLEFLIYFQGNSAPDKSGLPSDRFSAERTGGSVSTLTIQRTQQEDSAVYLCASSLYYEQYFGPGTRLTVT.

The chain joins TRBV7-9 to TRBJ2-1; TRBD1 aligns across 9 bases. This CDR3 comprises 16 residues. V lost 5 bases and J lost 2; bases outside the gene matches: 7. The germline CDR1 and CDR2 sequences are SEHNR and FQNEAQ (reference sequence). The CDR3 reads CASSLGGTGTYNEQFF. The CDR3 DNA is TGTGCCAGCAGCCTCGGGGGGACAGGGACCTACAATGAGCAGTTCTTC.

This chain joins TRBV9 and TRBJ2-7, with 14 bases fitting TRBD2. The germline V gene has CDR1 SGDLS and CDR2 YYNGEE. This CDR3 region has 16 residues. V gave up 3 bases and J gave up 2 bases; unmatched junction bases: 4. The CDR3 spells CASSEGLAGAPYEQYF. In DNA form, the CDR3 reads TGTGCCAGCAGCGAGGGACTAGCGGGGGCCCCCTACGAGCAGTACTTC.

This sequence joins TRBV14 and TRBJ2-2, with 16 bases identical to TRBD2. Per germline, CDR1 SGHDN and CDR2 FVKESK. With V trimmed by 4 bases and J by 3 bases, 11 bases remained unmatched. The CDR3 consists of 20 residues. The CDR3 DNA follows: TGTGCCAGCAGCCTTCTACGTGGGACTAGCGGGGGGGCGTACACCGGGGAGCTGTTTTTT. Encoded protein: CASSLLRGTSGGAYTGELFF.

The CDR3 nucleotides read TGCGCCAGCAGCTTGGTGGCAGGGGGCGTCGGCGAGCAGTACTTC. Protein sequence: CASSLVAGGVGEQYF. The chain employs TRBV5-1 and TRBJ2-7, with 8 nucleotides matching TRBD1. V dropped 0 bases and J dropped 6; count of bases not matched to a gene: 8. The germline CDR1 and CDR2 sequences are SGHRS and YFSETQ. The CDR3 is made up of 15 amino acids.

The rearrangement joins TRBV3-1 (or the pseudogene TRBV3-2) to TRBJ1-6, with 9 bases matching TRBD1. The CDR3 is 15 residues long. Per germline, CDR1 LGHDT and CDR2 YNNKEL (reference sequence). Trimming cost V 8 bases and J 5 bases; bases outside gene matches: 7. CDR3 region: CASSRDREHNSPLHF. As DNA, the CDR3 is TGTGCCAGCTCCCGGGACAGGGAGCATAATTCACCCCTCCACTTT.